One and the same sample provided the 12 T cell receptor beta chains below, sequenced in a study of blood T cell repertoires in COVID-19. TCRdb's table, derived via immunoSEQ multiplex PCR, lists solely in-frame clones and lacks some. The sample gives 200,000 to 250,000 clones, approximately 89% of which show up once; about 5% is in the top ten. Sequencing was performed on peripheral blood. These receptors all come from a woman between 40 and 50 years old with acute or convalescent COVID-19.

The chain's CDR3 is CASSSLLLAGVDTQYF. Here the CDR3 DNA reads TGTGCCAGCAGCTCACTGTTACTAGCGGGGGTGGATACGCAGTATTTT. This sequence joins TRBV7-9 and TRBJ2-3; 11 nucleotides line up with TRBD2. V shed 4 bases, J shed 6 bases, and the junction held 9 bases outside the gene matches. The CDR3 length is 16 residues. Germline V gives CDR1 SEHNR, CDR2 FQNEAQ (reference sequence).

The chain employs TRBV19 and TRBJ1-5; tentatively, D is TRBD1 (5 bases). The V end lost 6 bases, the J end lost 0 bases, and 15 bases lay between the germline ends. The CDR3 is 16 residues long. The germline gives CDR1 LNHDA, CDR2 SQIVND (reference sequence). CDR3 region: CASRPQGGGSNQPQHF. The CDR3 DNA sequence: TGTGCCAGTAGGCCCCAGGGAGGCGGTAGCAATCAGCCCCAGCATTTT.

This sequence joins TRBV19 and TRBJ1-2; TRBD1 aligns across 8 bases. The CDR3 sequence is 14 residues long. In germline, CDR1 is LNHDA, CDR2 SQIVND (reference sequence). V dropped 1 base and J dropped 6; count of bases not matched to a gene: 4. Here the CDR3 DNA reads TGTGCCAGTAGTATAGGGACAGGGTTCGATGGCTACACCTTC. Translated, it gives CASSIGTGFDGYTF. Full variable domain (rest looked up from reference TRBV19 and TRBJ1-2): DGGITQSPKYLFRKEGQNVTLSCEQNLNHDAMYWYRQDPGQGLRLIYYSQIVNDFQKGDIAEGYSVSREKKESFPLTVTSAQKNPTAFYLCASSIGTGFDGYTFGSGTRLTVV.

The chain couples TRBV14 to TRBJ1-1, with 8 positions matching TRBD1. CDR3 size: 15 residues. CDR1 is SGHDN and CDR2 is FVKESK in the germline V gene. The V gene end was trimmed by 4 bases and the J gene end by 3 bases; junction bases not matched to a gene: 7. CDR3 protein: CASSRTGTGYTEAFF. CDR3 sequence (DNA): TGTGCCAGCAGCCGAACCGGGACAGGCTACACTGAAGCTTTCTTT. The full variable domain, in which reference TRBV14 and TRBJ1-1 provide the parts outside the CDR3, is EAGVTQFPSHSVIEKGQTVTLRCDPISGHDNLYWYRRVMGKEIKFLLHFVKESKQDESGMPNNRFLAERTGGTYSTLKVQPAELEDSGVYFCASSRTGTGYTEAFFGQGTRLTVV.

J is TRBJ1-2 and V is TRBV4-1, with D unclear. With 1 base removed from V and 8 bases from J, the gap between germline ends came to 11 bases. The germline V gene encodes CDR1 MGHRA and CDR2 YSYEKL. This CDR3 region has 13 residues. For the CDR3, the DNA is TGCGCCAGCAGCCAAGTGTCGGGGAAGGGCTACACCTTC. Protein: CASSQVSGKGYTF.

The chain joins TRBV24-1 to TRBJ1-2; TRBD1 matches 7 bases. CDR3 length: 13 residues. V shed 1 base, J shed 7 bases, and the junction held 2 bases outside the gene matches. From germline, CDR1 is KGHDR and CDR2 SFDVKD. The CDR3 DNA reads TGTGCCACCAGTGATTTCCCAGGGGGTGGCTACACCTTC. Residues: CATSDFPGGGYTF.

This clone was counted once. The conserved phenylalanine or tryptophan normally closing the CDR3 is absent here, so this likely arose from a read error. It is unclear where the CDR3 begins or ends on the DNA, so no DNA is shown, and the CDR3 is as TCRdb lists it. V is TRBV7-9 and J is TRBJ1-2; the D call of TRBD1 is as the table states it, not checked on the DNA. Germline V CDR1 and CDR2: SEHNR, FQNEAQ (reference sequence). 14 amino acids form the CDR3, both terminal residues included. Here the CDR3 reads CASSPVTGTVLMRV.

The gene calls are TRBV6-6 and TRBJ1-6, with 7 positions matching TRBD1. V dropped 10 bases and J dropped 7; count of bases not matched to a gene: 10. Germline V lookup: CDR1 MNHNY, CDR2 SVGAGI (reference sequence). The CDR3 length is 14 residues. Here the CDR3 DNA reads TGTGCCACCGCGCTCAGGGGGATGAATTCACCCCTCCACTTT. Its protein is CATALRGMNSPLHF.

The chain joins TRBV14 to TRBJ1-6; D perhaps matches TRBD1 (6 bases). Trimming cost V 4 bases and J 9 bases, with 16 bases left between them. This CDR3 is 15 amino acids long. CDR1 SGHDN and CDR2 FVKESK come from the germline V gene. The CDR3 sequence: CASSRDVTGISPLHF. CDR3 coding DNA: TGTGCCAGCAGCCGAGATGTAACAGGGATTTCACCCCTCCACTTT.

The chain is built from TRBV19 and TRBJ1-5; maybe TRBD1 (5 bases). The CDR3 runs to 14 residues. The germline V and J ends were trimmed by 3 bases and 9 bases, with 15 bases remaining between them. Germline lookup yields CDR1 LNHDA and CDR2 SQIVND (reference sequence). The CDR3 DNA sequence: TGTGCCAGTAGTATTCCGAACACCCAGGGGCCCCAGCATTTT. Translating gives CASSIPNTQGPQHF.

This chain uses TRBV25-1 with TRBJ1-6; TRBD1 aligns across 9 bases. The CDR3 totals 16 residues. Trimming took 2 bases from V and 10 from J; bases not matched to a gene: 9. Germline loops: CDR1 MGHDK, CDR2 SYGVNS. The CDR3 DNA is TGTGCCAGCAGTGAAAACGCGGACAGGGGATCCTCACCCCTCCACTTT. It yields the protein CASSENADRGSSPLHF.

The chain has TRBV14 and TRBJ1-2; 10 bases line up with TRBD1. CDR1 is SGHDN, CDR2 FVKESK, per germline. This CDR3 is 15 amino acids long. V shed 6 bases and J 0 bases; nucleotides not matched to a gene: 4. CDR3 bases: TGTGCCAGCAGTCGAGACAGGGGGCCTAACTATGGCTACACCTTC. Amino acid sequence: CASSRDRGPNYGYTF.